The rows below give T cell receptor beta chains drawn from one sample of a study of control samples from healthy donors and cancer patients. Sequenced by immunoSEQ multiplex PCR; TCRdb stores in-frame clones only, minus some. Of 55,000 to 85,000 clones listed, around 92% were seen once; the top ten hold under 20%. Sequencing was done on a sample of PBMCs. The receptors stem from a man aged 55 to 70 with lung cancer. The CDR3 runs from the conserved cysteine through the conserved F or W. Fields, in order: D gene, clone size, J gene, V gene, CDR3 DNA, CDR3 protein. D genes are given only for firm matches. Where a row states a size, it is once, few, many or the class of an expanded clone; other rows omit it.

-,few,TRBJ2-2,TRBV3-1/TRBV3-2,TGTGCCAGCAGCCAAGATGGCAGGGACGGAGTCACCGGGGAGCTGTTTTTT,CASSQDGRDGVTGELFF
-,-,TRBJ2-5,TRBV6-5,TGTGCCAGCAGTTACTCTGGGACCGAGGGGACCCAGTACTTC,CASSYSGTEGTQYF
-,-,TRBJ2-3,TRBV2,TGTGCCAGCAGTGACTGGGGCAGTATCGTAGGGGATACGCAGTATTTT,CASSDWGSIVGDTQYF
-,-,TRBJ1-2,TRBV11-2,TGTGCCAGCAGCTCGCAGGGGTATGGCTACACCTTC,CASSSQGYGYTF
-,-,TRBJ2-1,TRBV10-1,TGCGCCAGCAGTGACTCGGGGGTGGGTAACAATGAGCAGTTCTTC,CASSDSGVGNNEQFF
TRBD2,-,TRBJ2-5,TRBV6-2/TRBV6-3,TGTGCCAGCAGTTATCTCGGGACTAGCGGGAGCCAAGAGACCCAGTACTTC,CASSYLGTSGSQETQYF
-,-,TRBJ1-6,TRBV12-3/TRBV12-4,TGTGCCAGCAGTTCTTCCAATTCACCCCTCCACTTT,CASSSSNSPLHF
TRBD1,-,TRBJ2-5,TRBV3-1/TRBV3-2,TGTGCCATCAGGACAGGGGCCCAAGAGACCCAGTACTTC,CAIRTGAQETQYF
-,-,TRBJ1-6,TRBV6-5,TGTGCCAGCGGGGGGAAAAGCTCCTATAATTCACCCCTCCACTTT,CASGGKSSYNSPLHF
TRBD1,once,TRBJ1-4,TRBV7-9,TGTGCCAGCAGCTTATCCGGGACAGAGGAAAAACTGTTTTTT,CASSLSGTEEKLFF
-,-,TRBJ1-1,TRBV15,TGTGCCACCAGCAGAGATGGATACGGTGAAGCTTTCTTT,CATSRDGYGEAFF
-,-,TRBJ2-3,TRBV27,TGTGCCAGCAGTTTTGGTCGACTCACAGATACGCAGTATTTT,CASSFGRLTDTQYF
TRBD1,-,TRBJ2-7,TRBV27,TGTGCCAGCAGCCGAGGACAGGGGGGAGAGCAGTACTTC,CASSRGQGGEQYF
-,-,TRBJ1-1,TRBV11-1,TGTGCCAGCAGCTTTGCAGACAACACTGAAGCTTTCTTT,CASSFADNTEAFF
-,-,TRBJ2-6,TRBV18,TGTGCCAGCTCACCATCTGGCAACTCTGGGGCCAACGTCCTGACTTTC,CASSPSGNSGANVLTF
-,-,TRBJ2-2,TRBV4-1,TGCGCCAGCAGCCGAAGCCGGGACCTACGGTACGGGGAGCTGTTTTTT,CASSRSRDLRYGELFF
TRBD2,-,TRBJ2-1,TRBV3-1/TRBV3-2,TGTGCCGCCGGGGCTAGCGGCCACAATGAGCAGTTCTTC,CAAGASGHNEQFF
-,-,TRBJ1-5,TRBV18,TGTGCGTCCGCGGGCAGGGGCCCAAATCAGCCTCAGCATTTT,CASAGRGPNQPQHF
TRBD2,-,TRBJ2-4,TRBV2,TGTGCCAGCAGTAGCGGGGGGGCCGTAGCCAAAAACATTCAGTACTTC,CASSSGGAVAKNIQYF
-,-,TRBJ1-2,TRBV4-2,TGTGCCAGCAGCCAAGAACAGCCGGCGGACTATGGCTACACCTTC,CASSQEQPADYGYTF
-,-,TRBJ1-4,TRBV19,TGTGCCAGTAGGGGGGGACCCACGGGAGAAAAACTGTTTTTT,CASRGGPTGEKLFF
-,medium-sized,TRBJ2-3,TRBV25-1,TGTGCCAGCCGGGAACCTAGCACAGATACGCAGTATTTT,CASREPSTDTQYF
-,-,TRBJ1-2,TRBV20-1,TGCAGTGCTACAGGGGACTATGGCTACACCTTC,CSATGDYGYTF
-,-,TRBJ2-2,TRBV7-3,TGTGCCAGCAGCTTAAAGGGCAGGGCGAACACCGGGGAGCTGTTTTTT,CASSLKGRANTGELFF
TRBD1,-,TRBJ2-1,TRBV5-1,TGCGCCAGCAGCCCGGGGACAGTCGAAAATGAGCAGTTCTTC,CASSPGTVENEQFF
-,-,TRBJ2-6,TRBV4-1,TGCGCCAGCAGCCAAGATCCGGCAGCTGGGGCCAACGTCCTGACTTTC,CASSQDPAAGANVLTF
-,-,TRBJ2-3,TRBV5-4,TGTGCCAGCAGCTTCGGGACATACAGCACAGATACGCAGTATTTT,CASSFGTYSTDTQYF